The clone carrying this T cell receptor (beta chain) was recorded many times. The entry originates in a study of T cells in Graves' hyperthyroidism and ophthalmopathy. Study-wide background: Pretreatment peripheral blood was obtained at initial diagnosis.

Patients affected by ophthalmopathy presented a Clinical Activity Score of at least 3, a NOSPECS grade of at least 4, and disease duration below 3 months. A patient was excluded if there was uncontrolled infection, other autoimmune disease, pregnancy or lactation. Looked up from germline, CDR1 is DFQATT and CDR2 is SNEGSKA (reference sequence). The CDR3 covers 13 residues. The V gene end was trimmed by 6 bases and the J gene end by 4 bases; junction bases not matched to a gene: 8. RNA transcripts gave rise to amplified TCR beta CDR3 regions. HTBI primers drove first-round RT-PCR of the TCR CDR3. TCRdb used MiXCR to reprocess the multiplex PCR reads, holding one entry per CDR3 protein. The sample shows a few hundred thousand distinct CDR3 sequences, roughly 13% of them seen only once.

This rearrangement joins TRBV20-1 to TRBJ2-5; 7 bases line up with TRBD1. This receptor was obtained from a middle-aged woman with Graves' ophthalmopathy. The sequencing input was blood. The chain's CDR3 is CSAEDRRSETQYF. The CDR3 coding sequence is TGCAGTGCCGAGGACAGGCGTTCAGAGACCCAGTACTTC.